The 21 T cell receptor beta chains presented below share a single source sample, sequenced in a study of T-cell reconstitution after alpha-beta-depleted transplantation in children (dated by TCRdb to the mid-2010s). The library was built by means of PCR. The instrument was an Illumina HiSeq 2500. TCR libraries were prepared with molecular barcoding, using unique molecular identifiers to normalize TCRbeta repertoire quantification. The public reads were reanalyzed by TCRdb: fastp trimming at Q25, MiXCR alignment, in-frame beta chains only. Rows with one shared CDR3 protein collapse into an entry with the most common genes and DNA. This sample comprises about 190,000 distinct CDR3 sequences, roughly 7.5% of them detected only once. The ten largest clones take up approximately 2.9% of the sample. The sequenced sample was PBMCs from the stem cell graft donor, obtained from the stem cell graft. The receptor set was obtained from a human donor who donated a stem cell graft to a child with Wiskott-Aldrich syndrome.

The CDR3 loop reads CASSLVGGYYNEQFF. DNA of the CDR3: TGTGCCAGCAGCTTAGTTGGCGGGTACTACAATGAGCAGTTCTTC. The chain joins TRBV7-9 to TRBJ2-1; D possibly corresponds to TRBD2 (5 bases). CDR1 is SEHNR, CDR2 FQNEAQ, per germline (reference sequence). Trimming pared 1 base from V and 3 bases from J, leaving 10 bases between. The CDR3 consists of 15 residues.

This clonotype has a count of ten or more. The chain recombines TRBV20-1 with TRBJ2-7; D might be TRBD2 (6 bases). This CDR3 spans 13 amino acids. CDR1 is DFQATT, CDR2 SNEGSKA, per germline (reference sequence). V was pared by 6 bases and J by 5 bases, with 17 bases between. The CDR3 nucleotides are TGCAGTGCAGCCGACGGGCTAGCGCACGAGCAGTACTTC. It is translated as CSAADGLAHEQYF.

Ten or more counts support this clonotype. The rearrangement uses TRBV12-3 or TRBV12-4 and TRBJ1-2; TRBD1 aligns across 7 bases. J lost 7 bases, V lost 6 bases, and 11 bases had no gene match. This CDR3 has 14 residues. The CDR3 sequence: CASRGDSSAGGYTF. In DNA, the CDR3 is TGTGCCAGCAGAGGGGACAGCTCAGCGGGTGGCTACACCTTC.

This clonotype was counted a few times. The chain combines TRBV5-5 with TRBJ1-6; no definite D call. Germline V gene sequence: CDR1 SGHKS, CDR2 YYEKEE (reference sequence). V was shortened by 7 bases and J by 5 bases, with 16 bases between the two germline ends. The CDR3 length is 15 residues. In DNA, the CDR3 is TGTGCCAGCTTATTGCACCCGGGGAATAATTCACCCCTCCACTTT. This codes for CASLLHPGNNSPLHF.

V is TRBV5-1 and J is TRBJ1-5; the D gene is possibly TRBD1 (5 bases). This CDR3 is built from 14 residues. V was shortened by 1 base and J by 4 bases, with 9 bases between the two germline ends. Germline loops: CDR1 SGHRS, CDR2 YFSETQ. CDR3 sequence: CASSLLPGNQPQHF. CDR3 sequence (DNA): TGCGCCAGCAGCTTGCTCCCAGGGAATCAGCCCCAGCATTTT.

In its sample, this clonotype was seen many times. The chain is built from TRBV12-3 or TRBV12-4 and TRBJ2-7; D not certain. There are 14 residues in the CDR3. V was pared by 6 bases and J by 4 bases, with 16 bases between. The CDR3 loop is CASSFSREFYEQYF. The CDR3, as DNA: TGTGCCAGCAGCTTTTCTAGAGAGTTTTACGAGCAGTACTTC.

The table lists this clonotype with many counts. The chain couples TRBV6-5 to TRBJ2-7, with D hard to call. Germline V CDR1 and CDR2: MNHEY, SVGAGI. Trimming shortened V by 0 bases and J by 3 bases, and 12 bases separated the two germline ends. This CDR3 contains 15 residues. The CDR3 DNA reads TGTGCCAGCAGTTACTCAAGACTTACCGACTACGAGCAGTACTTC. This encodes CASSYSRLTDYEQYF.

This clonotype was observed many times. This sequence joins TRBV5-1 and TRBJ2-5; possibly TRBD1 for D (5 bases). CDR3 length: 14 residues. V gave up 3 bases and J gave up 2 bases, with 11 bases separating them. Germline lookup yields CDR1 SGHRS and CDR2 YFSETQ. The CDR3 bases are TGCGCCAGCAGCTCGGCCCAGGGACAAGAGACCCAGTACTTC. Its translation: CASSSAQGQETQYF.

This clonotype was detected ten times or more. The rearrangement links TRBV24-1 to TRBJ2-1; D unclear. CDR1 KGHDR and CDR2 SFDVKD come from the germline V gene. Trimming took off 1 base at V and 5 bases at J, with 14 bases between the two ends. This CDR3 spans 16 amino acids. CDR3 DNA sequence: TGTGCCACCAGTGATTTCGCCCGTGTAGGAAACAATGAGCAGTTCTTC. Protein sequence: CATSDFARVGNNEQFF.

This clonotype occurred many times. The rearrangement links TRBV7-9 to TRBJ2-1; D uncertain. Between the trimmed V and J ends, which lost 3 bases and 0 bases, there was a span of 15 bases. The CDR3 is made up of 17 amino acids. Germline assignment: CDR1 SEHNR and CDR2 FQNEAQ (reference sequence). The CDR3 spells CASSFPPDGSSYNEQFF. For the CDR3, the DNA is TGTGCCAGCAGCTTTCCCCCGGACGGAAGCTCCTACAATGAGCAGTTCTTC.

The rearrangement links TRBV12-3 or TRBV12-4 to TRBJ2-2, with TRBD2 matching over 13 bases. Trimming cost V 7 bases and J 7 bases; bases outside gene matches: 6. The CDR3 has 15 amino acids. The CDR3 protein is CASKGTSGKYGELFF. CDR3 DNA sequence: TGTGCCAGCAAAGGGACTAGCGGGAAGTACGGGGAGCTGTTTTTT.

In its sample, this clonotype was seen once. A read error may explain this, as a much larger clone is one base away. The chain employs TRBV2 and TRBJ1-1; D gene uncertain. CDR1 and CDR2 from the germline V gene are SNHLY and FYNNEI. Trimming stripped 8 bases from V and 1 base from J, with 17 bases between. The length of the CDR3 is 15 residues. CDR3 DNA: TGTGCCAGCTGTTCAAAGTGGAATAGGAACACTGAAGCTTTCTTT. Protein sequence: CASCSKWNRNTEAFF.

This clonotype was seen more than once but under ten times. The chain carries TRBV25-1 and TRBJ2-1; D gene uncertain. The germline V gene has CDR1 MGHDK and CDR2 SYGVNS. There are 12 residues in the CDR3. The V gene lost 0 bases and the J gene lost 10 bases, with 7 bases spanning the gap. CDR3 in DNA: TGTGCCAGCAGTGAATATAACAGCGAGCAGTTCTTC. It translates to CASSEYNSEQFF.

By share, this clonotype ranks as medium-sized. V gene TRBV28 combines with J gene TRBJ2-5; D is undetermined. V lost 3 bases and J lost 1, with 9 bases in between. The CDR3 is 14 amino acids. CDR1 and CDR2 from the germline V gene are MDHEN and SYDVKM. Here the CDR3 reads CASSFFQPQETQYF. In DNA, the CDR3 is TGTGCCAGCAGTTTTTTCCAGCCCCAAGAGACCCAGTACTTC.

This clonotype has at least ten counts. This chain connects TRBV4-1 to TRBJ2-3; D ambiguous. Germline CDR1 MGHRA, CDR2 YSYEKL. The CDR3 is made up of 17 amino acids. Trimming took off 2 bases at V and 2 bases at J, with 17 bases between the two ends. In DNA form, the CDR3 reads TGCGCCAGCAGCCAAATTGACCTCGTACCCACCACAGATACGCAGTATTTT. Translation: CASSQIDLVPTTDTQYF.

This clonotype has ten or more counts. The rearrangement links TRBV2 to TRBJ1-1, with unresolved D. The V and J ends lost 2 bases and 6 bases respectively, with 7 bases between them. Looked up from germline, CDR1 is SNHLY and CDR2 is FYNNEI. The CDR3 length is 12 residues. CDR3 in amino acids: CASSERSPEAFF. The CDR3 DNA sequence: TGTGCCAGCAGTGAACGCAGCCCTGAAGCTTTCTTT.

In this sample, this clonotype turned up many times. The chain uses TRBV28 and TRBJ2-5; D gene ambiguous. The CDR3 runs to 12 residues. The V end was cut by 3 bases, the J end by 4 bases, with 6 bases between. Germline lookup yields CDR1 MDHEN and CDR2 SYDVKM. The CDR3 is CASSLVPETQYF. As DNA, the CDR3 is TGTGCCAGCAGTTTGGTTCCAGAGACCCAGTACTTC. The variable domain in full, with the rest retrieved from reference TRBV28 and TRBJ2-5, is DVKVTQSSRYLVKRTGEKVFLECVQDMDHENMFWYRQDPGLGLRLIYFSYDVKMKEKGDIPEGYSVSREKKERFSLILESASTNQTSMYLCASSLVPETQYFGPGTRLLVL.

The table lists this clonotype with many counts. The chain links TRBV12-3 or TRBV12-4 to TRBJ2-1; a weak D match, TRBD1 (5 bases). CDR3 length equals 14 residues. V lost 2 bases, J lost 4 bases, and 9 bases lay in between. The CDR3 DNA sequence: TGTGCCAGCAGTTTAATACAGGCGTACAATGAGCAGTTCTTC. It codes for CASSLIQAYNEQFF.

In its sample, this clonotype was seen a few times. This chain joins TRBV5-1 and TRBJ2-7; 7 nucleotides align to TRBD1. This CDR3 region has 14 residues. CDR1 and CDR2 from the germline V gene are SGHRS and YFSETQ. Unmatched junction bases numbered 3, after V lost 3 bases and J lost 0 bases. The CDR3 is CASSWGQLSYEQYF. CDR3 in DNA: TGCGCCAGCAGCTGGGGACAGCTCTCCTACGAGCAGTACTTC. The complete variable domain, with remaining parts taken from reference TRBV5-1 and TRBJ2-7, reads KAGVTQTPRYLIKTRGQQVTLSCSPISGHRSVSWYQQTPGQGLQFLFEYFSETQRNKGNFPGRFSGRQFSNSRSEMNVSTLELGDSALYLCASSWGQLSYEQYFGPGTRLTVT.

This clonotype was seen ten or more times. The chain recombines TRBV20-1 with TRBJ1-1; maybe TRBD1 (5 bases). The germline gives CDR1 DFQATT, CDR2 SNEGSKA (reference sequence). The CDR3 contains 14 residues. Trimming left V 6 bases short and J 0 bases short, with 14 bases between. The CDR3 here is CSASPTAMNTEAFF. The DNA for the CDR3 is TGCAGTGCCAGCCCGACAGCTATGAACACTGAAGCTTTCTTT.

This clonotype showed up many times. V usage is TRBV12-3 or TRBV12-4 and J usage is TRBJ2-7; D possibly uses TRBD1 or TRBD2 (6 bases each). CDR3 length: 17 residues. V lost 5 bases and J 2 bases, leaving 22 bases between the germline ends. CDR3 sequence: CASSPADRGTNPYEQYF. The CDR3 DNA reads TGTGCCAGCAGTCCTGCGGACCGGGGGACAAACCCCTACGAGCAGTACTTC.